This T cell receptor (beta chain) was documented in a study of T cell responses to AZD1222 COVID-19 vaccine. To note about this clone: Its specificity is unknown.

Study conclusions and caveats: Epitopes outside B.1.351 and B.1.1.7 mutated regions reportedly drew nearly half of spike TCRs. Seropositive status at baseline applied to only 5 to 7 AZD1222 recipients. Donor demographics were predominantly white British with a female majority; clonal diversity may be underestimated.

The table came from immunoSEQ multiplex PCR; TCRdb's copy has only in-frame clones and leaves some out. The data contain roughly 150,000 clones, approximately 90% of them singletons. The sequence was collected from an adult who received the AZD1222 COVID-19 vaccine. This specimen was peripheral blood, taken 28 days after the second AZD1222 dose.

This chain's CDR3 is CASSPGTPLHEQYF. For the CDR3, the DNA is TGTGCCAGCAGTCCCGGGACTCCGTTACACGAGCAGTACTTC. The gene calls are TRBV9 and TRBJ2-7; tentatively, D is TRBD2 (6 bases). CDR1 and CDR2 (germline): SGDLS, YYNGEE. The CDR3 consists of 14 residues. The V and J ends lost 5 bases and 5 bases respectively, with 17 bases between them.